This T cell receptor (beta chain) was sequenced in a study of blood T cell repertoires in COVID-19. Study information: Collection of acute and convalescent COVID-19 samples took place in the United States, Italy and Spain. From T cells, B-cell-depleted T cells, or PBMCs came the material, which was cDNA or gDNA.

CDR1 and CDR2 from the germline V gene are SGDLS and YYNGEE. V was pared by 3 bases and J by 5 bases, with 10 bases between. CDR3 size: 13 residues. Original data processing: From reference gene primer amplification, estimates of nucleated cell counts were derived. The protocol was immunoSEQ multiplex PCR, while the TCRdb copy is restricted to in-frame clones and leaves out a portion. D and trimming were read from the DNA, whereas the V and J calls and clone size are those reported in that table. The sample includes 60,000 to 85,000 clones, approximately 86% seen only once; the top ten take roughly an eighth.

The clonotype originates from a human donor in a cohort sampled during active COVID-19. The sample was peripheral blood. This chain joins TRBV9 and TRBJ2-3, with a possible D match to TRBD1 (6 bases). DNA for the CDR3: TGTGCCAGCAGCGGTGGGGGCCAAGATACGCAGTATTTT. Its translation: CASSGGGQDTQYF.